Following are 30 T cell receptor beta chains from one sample sequenced in a study of T cell changes during pregnancy in multiple sclerosis. Sequencing was performed with immunoSEQ multiplex PCR; in TCRdb, only in-frame clones are kept and a portion is missing. This table has 74,000 or so clones, roughly 92% appearing once. This specimen consisted of CD4+ T cells from peripheral blood mononuclear cells, obtained before pregnancy. The origin of the receptors is a female donor with multiple sclerosis, enrolled in a pregnancy study.

This clone was detected only once. V and J are TRBV5-4 and TRBJ2-3, with D perhaps TRBD2 (6 bases). Germline V gene data show CDR1 as SGHNT and CDR2 as YYREEE (reference sequence). Trimming stripped 4 bases from V and 0 bases from J, with 15 bases between. CDR3 length: 16 residues. The CDR3 loop is CASSRATSPSTDTQYF. The CDR3 region has the DNA TGTGCCAGCAGCCGCGCTACTAGCCCCAGCACAGATACGCAGTATTTT.

CDR3 bases: TGCGCCAGCAGCCAAGATCCCGCGACTCGGAACACCATATATTTT. Translation gives CASSQDPATRNTIYF. V and J are TRBV4-1 and TRBJ1-3; D gene ambiguous. Looked up from germline, CDR1 is MGHRA and CDR2 is YSYEKL. The CDR3 sequence is 15 residues long. The ends were cut back, 0 bases at V and 7 bases at J, with 13 bases in the middle.

CDR3 DNA: TGTGCCAGTAGTATAACGAGGCTAGTGGTCTTAAGTGAGCAGTTCTTC. Translated, it gives CASSITRLVVLSEQFF. V gene TRBV19 combines with J gene TRBJ2-1; D unresolved. The CDR3 length is 16 residues. Germline loops: CDR1 LNHDA, CDR2 SQIVND (reference sequence). Trimming cost V 2 bases and J 9 bases, with 20 bases left between them. Filled out from reference TRBV19 and TRBJ2-1, the complete variable domain reads DGGITQSPKYLFRKEGQNVTLSCEQNLNHDAMYWYRQDPGQGLRLIYYSQIVNDFQKGDIAEGYSVSREKKESFPLTVTSAQKNPTAFYLCASSITRLVVLSEQFFGPGTRLTVL.

The chain combines TRBV13 with TRBJ2-7, with TRBD2 identical over 11 bases. The CDR3 runs 16 residues. V was clipped by 5 bases and J by 9 bases; unmatched bases: 15. CDR1 PRHDT and CDR2 FYEKMQ come from the germline V gene (reference sequence). CDR3 sequence (DNA): TGTGCCAGCAGCCCCCAGGGACTAGCGGCCCGATTAGGGCAGTACTTC. Translation gives CASSPQGLAARLGQYF.

The CDR3 loop reads CASSPGGGSDTQYF. The CDR3 region has the DNA TGTGCCAGCAGCCCCGGGGGGGGATCAGATACGCAGTATTTT. The chain has TRBV7-2 and TRBJ2-3; TRBD2 matches at 8 bases. CDR1 and CDR2 (germline): SGHTA, FQGNSA. The V and J ends lost 5 bases and 4 bases, in that order; junction bases with no gene match: 5. The CDR3 runs to 14 residues.

The J gene is TRBJ2-3, the V gene TRBV5-4; D uncertain. Germline CDR1 and CDR2: SGHNT and YYREEE (reference sequence). Trimming took off 1 base at V and 0 bases at J, with 6 bases between the two ends. This CDR3 spans 14 amino acids. The CDR3 spells CASSLSISTDTQYF. The CDR3 DNA reads TGTGCCAGCAGCTTGTCCATCAGCACAGATACGCAGTATTTT.

This sequence joins TRBV28 and TRBJ1-2, with a possible D match to TRBD1 (6 bases). V was cut by 5 bases and J by 4 bases, with 11 bases left in between. This CDR3 spans 13 amino acids. Germline V gene lookup returns CDR1 MDHEN and CDR2 SYDVKM. CDR3 loop: CASSVRGGYGYTF. The CDR3, as DNA: TGTGCCAGCAGTGTTAGGGGGGGCTATGGCTACACCTTC.

The rearrangement links TRBV6-6 to TRBJ1-2; D remains ambiguous. CDR3 length: 12 residues. Germline CDR1 and CDR2: MNHNY and SVGAGI (reference sequence). Trimming shortened V by 9 bases and J by 3 bases, and 11 bases separated the two germline ends. CDR3 nucleotide sequence: TGTGCCAGTCGTTCTGTTGACTATGGCTACACCTTC. Protein product: CASRSVDYGYTF.

V usage is TRBV6-1 and J usage is TRBJ2-7; maybe TRBD1 (5 bases). Trimming cost V 4 bases and J 2 bases, with 12 bases left between them. From germline, CDR1 is MNHNS and CDR2 SASEGT. The CDR3 contains 14 residues. CDR3 region: CASSALTVTYEQYF. CDR3 nucleotides: TGTGCCAGCAGTGCCCTGACAGTTACCTACGAGCAGTACTTC.

The chain employs TRBV7-3 and TRBJ1-1, with 7 positions matching TRBD1. The CDR3 sequence is 14 residues long. Germline CDR1 reads SGHTA; CDR2 reads FQGTGA. The ends lost 4 bases at V and 1 base at J; junction bases unmatched: 3. CDR3 region: CASSSGQANTEAFF. The CDR3 DNA is TGTGCCAGCAGCTCCGGACAGGCGAACACTGAAGCTTTCTTT.

This chain joins TRBV19 and TRBJ1-5, with TRBD1 identical over 8 bases. The CDR3 totals 15 residues. The germline V gene encodes CDR1 LNHDA and CDR2 SQIVND (reference sequence). Trimming removed 6 bases from V and 2 bases from J; junction bases left unmatched: 6. The CDR3 nucleotides read TGTGCCAGTAGGCAGGACAGGGCTGGCAATCAGCCCCAGCATTTT. Encoded protein: CASRQDRAGNQPQHF.

This chain links TRBV2 with TRBJ1-6; D gene unclear. Germline lookup yields CDR1 SNHLY and CDR2 FYNNEI. This CDR3 is built from 13 residues. The germline V and J ends were trimmed by 4 bases and 9 bases, with 10 bases remaining between them. CDR3 nucleotides: TGTGCCAGCAGTGGAGAGTATGGTTCACCCCTCCACTTT. Translation gives CASSGEYGSPLHF.

The V and J genes are TRBV6-1 and TRBJ1-5; D not resolved. Trimming removed 0 bases from V and 4 bases from J, with 10 bases in between. This CDR3 spans 15 amino acids. CDR1 MNHNS and CDR2 SASEGT come from the germline V gene. The CDR3 spells CASSEANGGNQPQHF. For the CDR3, the DNA is TGTGCCAGCAGTGAAGCAAATGGAGGGAATCAGCCCCAGCATTTT.

The chain joins TRBV5-1 to TRBJ2-5, with TRBD2 as a possible D gene (5 bases). The germline V and J ends were trimmed by 4 bases and 4 bases, with 8 bases remaining between them. Germline loops: CDR1 SGHRS, CDR2 YFSETQ. This CDR3 spans 12 amino acids. The CDR3 DNA reads as TGCGCCAGCAGCAGGACTGCAGAGACCCAGTACTTC. It translates to CASSRTAETQYF. Combining the CDR3 with reference TRBV5-1 and TRBJ2-5 gives the whole variable domain KAGVTQTPRYLIKTRGQQVTLSCSPISGHRSVSWYQQTPGQGLQFLFEYFSETQRNKGNFPGRFSGRQFSNSRSEMNVSTLELGDSALYLCASSRTAETQYFGPGTRLLVL.

The chain employs TRBV7-6 and TRBJ1-1; D gene ambiguous. V lost 3 bases to trimming and J lost 0 bases, with 5 bases between them. CDR3 length: 13 amino acids. Germline V CDR1 and CDR2: SGHVS, FNYEAQ. CDR3 coding DNA: TGTGCCAGCAGCTTGGCCTTGAACACTGAAGCTTTCTTT. Encoded protein: CASSLALNTEAFF.

The rearrangement uses TRBV19 and TRBJ1-5; D gene unclear. CDR1 and CDR2 (germline): LNHDA, SQIVND (reference sequence). Trimming removed 3 bases at V and 3 bases at J, with 12 bases between. This CDR3 spans 15 amino acids. CDR3: CASSILSGNNQPQHF. The CDR3 DNA is TGTGCCAGTAGTATTTTAAGCGGGAACAATCAGCCCCAGCATTTT.

This rearrangement joins TRBV30 to TRBJ2-7; the D gene is possibly TRBD2 (6 bases). The CDR3 runs 12 residues. The germline V gene encodes CDR1 GTSNPN and CDR2 SVGIG (reference sequence). V was trimmed by 3 bases and J by 0 bases, leaving 6 bases between them. As DNA, the CDR3 is TGTGCCTGGAGGGGGGGCTCCTACGAGCAGTACTTC. Translation gives CAWRGGSYEQYF. The full variable domain, with the rest looked up from reference TRBV30 and TRBJ2-7, is SQTIHQWPATLVQPVGSPLSLECTVEGTSNPNLYWYRQAAGRGLQLLFYSVGIGQISSEVPQNLSASRPQDRQFILSSKKLLLSDSGFYLCAWRGGSYEQYFGPGTRLTVT.

In this sample, this clone turned up a few times. The genes are TRBV29-1 and TRBJ1-1; D might be TRBD1 (5 bases). V was pared by 6 bases and J by 0 bases, with 11 bases between. The germline CDR1 and CDR2 sequences are SQVTM and ANQGSEA. The CDR3 runs 13 residues. CDR3 bases: TGCAGCGTCGGCAGGGCCTTGAACACTGAAGCTTTCTTT. Protein: CSVGRALNTEAFF. Drawing the rest from reference TRBV29-1 and TRBJ1-1, the complete variable domain is SAVISQKPSRDICQRGTSLTIQCQVDSQVTMMFWYRQQPGQSLTLIATANQGSEATYESGFVIDKFPISRPNLTFSTLTVSNMSPEDSSIYLCSVGRALNTEAFFGQGTRLTVV.

The V gene is TRBV5-4, the J gene TRBJ1-2; no clear D. Germline CDR1 reads SGHNT; CDR2 reads YYREEE (reference sequence). The CDR3 covers 13 residues. Deletions cut 5 bases from V and 2 bases from J, with 10 bases between. This CDR3 reads CASRSRGNYGYTF. CDR3 DNA: TGTGCCAGCAGATCTAGAGGGAACTATGGCTACACCTTC.

V gene TRBV11-2 combines with J gene TRBJ2-5, with a tentative D call TRBD1 (7 bases). Deletions cut 3 bases from V and 4 bases from J, with 12 bases between. Germline V CDR1 and CDR2: SGHAT, FQNNGV. The CDR3 has 14 residues. The CDR3 DNA reads as TGTGCCAGCAGCTTCAACAGGGGAGGAGAGACCCAGTACTTC. This gives the protein CASSFNRGGETQYF.

J is TRBJ1-1 and V is TRBV11-2, with D possibly matching TRBD1 (6 bases). CDR1 and CDR2 from the germline V gene are SGHAT and FQNNGV. CDR3 length: 13 residues. V was shortened by 5 bases and J by 6 bases, with 13 bases between the two germline ends. CDR3 sequence reads: CASSLAGASEAFF. The CDR3 nucleotides read TGTGCCAGCAGCCTTGCAGGGGCGTCTGAAGCTTTCTTT.

The V and J genes are TRBV11-2 and TRBJ2-1; 7 bases are shared with TRBD2. V lost 1 base and J lost 1; bases outside the gene matches: 1. Germline V gene lookup returns CDR1 SGHAT and CDR2 FQNNGV. The CDR3 totals 15 residues. CDR3 DNA: TGTGCCAGCAGCTTAGGCGGGGGTTCCTACAATGAGCAGTTCTTC. Translating gives CASSLGGGSYNEQFF.

The chain is built from TRBV2 and TRBJ2-3, with a possible D match to TRBD2 (6 bases). Looked up from germline, CDR1 is SNHLY and CDR2 is FYNNEI. The CDR3 runs to 12 residues. Trimming removed 6 bases from V and 4 bases from J, with 8 bases in between. CDR3 DNA: TGTGCCAGCAGGGAGGGCGCAGATACGCAGTATTTT. This translates into CASREGADTQYF.

The chain employs TRBV6-5 and TRBJ1-2, with 8 bases that match TRBD1. The CDR3 extends over 14 amino acids. V shed 6 bases, J shed 5 bases, and the junction held 8 bases outside the gene matches. The germline gives CDR1 MNHEY, CDR2 SVGAGI. This chain's CDR3 is CASSRQGPGYGYTF. In DNA, the CDR3 is TGTGCCAGCAGCCGACAGGGGCCCGGGTATGGCTACACCTTC.

The chain links TRBV28 to TRBJ2-7; weak D call: TRBD1 (5 bases). The CDR3 sequence is 13 residues long. From germline, CDR1 is MDHEN and CDR2 SYDVKM. V was pared by 5 bases and J by 6 bases, with 14 bases between. CDR3 loop: CASSLIRASEQYF. CDR3 in DNA: TGTGCCAGCAGTCTTATCAGGGCATCCGAGCAGTACTTC.

This chain connects TRBV28 to TRBJ2-7, with TRBD2 identical over 7 bases. J gave up 3 bases and V 1 base, and 12 bases lay outside the gene matches. Germline lookup yields CDR1 MDHEN and CDR2 SYDVKM. CDR3 size: 17 residues. CDR3 bases: TGTGCCAGCAGTTTATACGTCAGGGCAGCGGGGCTCTACGAGCAGTACTTC. Protein: CASSLYVRAAGLYEQYF.

This chain links TRBV10-3 with TRBJ2-5; 7 nucleotides match TRBD2. With 5 bases clipped from V and 1 base from J, the junction kept 4 bases outside the gene matches. Germline V gene data show CDR1 as ENHRY and CDR2 as SYGVKD. This CDR3 comprises 14 residues. The CDR3 loop reads CAISPGGFQETQYF. The CDR3 DNA reads TGTGCCATCAGTCCGGGGGGTTTCCAAGAGACCCAGTACTTC.

The chain carries TRBV5-1 and TRBJ1-1; 7 nucleotides line up with TRBD1. The germline V gene encodes CDR1 SGHRS and CDR2 YFSETQ. The junction had 7 bases not matched to a gene; V was cut back by 4 bases and J by 1 base. CDR3 length: 15 amino acids. The CDR3, as DNA: TGCGCCAGCAGCGTCCGGACAGGTTCGAACACTGAAGCTTTCTTT. Protein product: CASSVRTGSNTEAFF.

The chain carries TRBV10-2 and TRBJ2-2, with 13 bases lining up with TRBD2. Germline V gene lookup returns CDR1 WSHSY and CDR2 SAAADI. The V segment lost 5 bases and the J segment 6 bases; nucleotides outside the gene matches: 6. The CDR3 spans 16 residues. CDR3: CASSLLAGGPSGELFF. The CDR3 DNA reads TGCGCCAGCAGTTTACTAGCGGGAGGGCCATCCGGGGAGCTGTTTTTT.

This sequence joins TRBV2 and TRBJ2-7; tentative D call: TRBD1 (5 bases). Trimming pared 6 bases from V and 3 bases from J, leaving 15 bases between. Germline V gives CDR1 SNHLY, CDR2 FYNNEI. The CDR3 consists of 14 residues. The DNA for the CDR3 is TGTGCCAGCAGGGACACCTTCCTCAACTACGAGCAGTACTTC. Amino acids: CASRDTFLNYEQYF.